The 9 T cell receptor beta chains in this list originate from one sample, sequenced in a study of regulatory T cells in long-lasting Graves disease. Time point specified: newly diagnosed GD, antithyroid drugs for less than 3 months. The TCR library was prepared using RNA isolated from PBMCs. Sequencing libraries for TCR beta were prepared with iRepertoire HTBI primers and Arm-PCR of CDR3 regions. TCRdb independently ran MiXCR on the multiplex PCR reads; one entry per CDR3 protein. Of hundreds of thousands of distinct CDR3 sequences listed, roughly 15% are singletons. The material was peripheral blood mononuclear cells (PBMCs), obtained at new diagnosis, from a patient treated with antithyroid drugs. These receptors all come from a female donor with Graves disease.

The V call is TRBV6-2 or TRBV6-3, the J call TRBJ1-2; no clear D. Trimming took off 7 bases at V and 14 bases at J, with 23 bases between the two ends. CDR3 length equals 13 residues. In germline, CDR1 is MNHEY, CDR2 SVGEGT. The CDR3: CASTSPDVPTRTF. The CDR3 DNA reads as TGTGCCAGCACCTCACCGGACGTCCCGACAAGAACCTTC.

This clonotype was picked up one time. The genes are TRBV11-2 and TRBJ2-5; tentative D call: TRBD2 (5 bases). The germline V gene has CDR1 SGHAT and CDR2 FQNNGV. The germline V and J ends were trimmed by 8 bases and 0 bases, with 19 bases remaining between them. This CDR3 region has 16 residues. DNA for the CDR3: TGTGCCAGCTCACCACTGTTTCCGGGAAACCAAGAGACCCAGTACTTC. Protein product: CASSPLFPGNQETQYF.

Ten or more counts support this clonotype. The rearrangement joins TRBV6-1 to TRBJ1-2; 9 bases match TRBD1. This CDR3 comprises 18 residues. From germline, CDR1 is MNHNS and CDR2 SASEGT. With V trimmed by 5 bases and J by 4 bases, 17 bases remained unmatched. The CDR3 bases are TGTGCCAGCAGTCCTCGGCTTGATACAGGGGGCGGTATCTATGGCTACACCTTC. Protein sequence: CASSPRLDTGGGIYGYTF.

There are a few counts of this clonotype. The rearrangement uses TRBV5-4 and TRBJ2-5; TRBD2 matches 7 bases. Trimming at V came to 6 bases and at J to 1 base, leaving 3 bases not matched to a gene. The CDR3 has 13 amino acids. In germline, CDR1 is SGHNT, CDR2 YYREEE (reference sequence). CDR3 in amino acids: CASTPGGQETQYF. As DNA, the CDR3 is TGTGCCAGCACGCCGGGGGGCCAAGAGACCCAGTACTTC.

This clonotype showed up many times. The gene calls are TRBV27 and TRBJ2-7; D might be TRBD1 (6 bases). V dropped 5 bases and J dropped 0 bases, with 14 bases sitting between them. CDR1 and CDR2 (germline): MNHEY, SMNVEV (reference sequence). The CDR3 totals 15 residues. CDR3: CASSPRTEYSYEQYF. CDR3 coding DNA: TGTGCCAGCAGTCCCCGGACAGAGTACTCCTACGAGCAGTACTTC.

This clonotype was seen many times. It is likely a read error, because the conserved phenylalanine at the end of the CDR3 is missing. This chain joins TRBV3-1 and TRBJ2-5, with TRBD2 matching over 11 bases. Germline lookup yields CDR1 LGHDT and CDR2 YNNKEL (reference sequence). The CDR3 has 16 amino acids. Trimming took 0 bases from V and 1 from J; bases not matched to a gene: 1. CDR3: CASSQDLAGGQETQYS. CDR3 in DNA: TGTGCCAGCAGCCAAGACCTAGCGGGAGGCCAAGAGACCCAGTACTCC.

Concerning this clonotype: One base away lies a much larger clone, so this may be a sequencing read error. The gene calls are TRBV27 and TRBJ2-1; TRBD2 aligns across 11 bases. This CDR3 has 16 amino acids. CDR1 and CDR2 from the germline V gene are MNHEY and SMNVEV (reference sequence). CDR3 in DNA: TGTGCCGGCAGTTTCCTAGCGGGAGGCTCCTACAATGAGCAGTTCTTC. Its protein product is CAGSFLAGGSYNEQFF.

V usage is TRBV2 and J usage is TRBJ2-5, with TRBD2 matching 9 bases. The germline V gene has CDR1 SNHLY and CDR2 FYNNEI. After removal of 6 bases from V and 3 bases from J, the junction contained 8 bases not matched to a gene. CDR3 length equals 15 residues. The CDR3 protein is CASRLGLAGKETQYF. The CDR3 nucleotides are TGTGCCAGCAGACTCGGTCTAGCGGGGAAAGAGACCCAGTACTTC.

This clonotype has only a few counts. The CDR3 nucleotides read TGTGCCAGCAGCTCAACCGGGGGACAGGGATTCTATAATTCACCCCTCCACTTT. It yields the protein CASSSTGGQGFYNSPLHF. This rearrangement joins TRBV7-9 to TRBJ1-6; 9 bases line up with TRBD1. The CDR3 is 18 residues long. Germline CDR1 is SEHNR and CDR2 is FQNEAQ (reference sequence). With V trimmed by 4 bases and J by 3 bases, 10 bases remained unmatched.